The clone carrying this T cell receptor beta chain was observed at least ten times. The data are from a study of T cells in Graves' hyperthyroidism and ophthalmopathy. This CDR3 spans 15 amino acids. Per germline, CDR1 SEHNR and CDR2 FQNEAQ (reference sequence). The V gene lost 5 bases and the J gene lost 9 bases, with 17 bases spanning the gap. Regions amplified from RNA transcripts were the TCR beta CDR3 regions. TCR CDR3 regions were first amplified by RT-PCR with HTBI primers. TCRdb reanalysed the multiplex PCR reads using MiXCR and keeps one entry per CDR3 protein. The sample contains around 440,000 distinct CDR3 sequences, approximately 14% of which appear only once.

This rearrangement joins TRBV7-9 to TRBJ1-6; unclear D gene. The receptor was derived from a woman between 18 and 30 years old with Graves' hyperthyroidism. Sequencing used blood. CDR3 protein: CASSVGLEDGSPLHF. CDR3 nucleotides: TGTGCCAGCAGCGTCGGACTGGAGGATGGTTCACCCCTCCACTTT.